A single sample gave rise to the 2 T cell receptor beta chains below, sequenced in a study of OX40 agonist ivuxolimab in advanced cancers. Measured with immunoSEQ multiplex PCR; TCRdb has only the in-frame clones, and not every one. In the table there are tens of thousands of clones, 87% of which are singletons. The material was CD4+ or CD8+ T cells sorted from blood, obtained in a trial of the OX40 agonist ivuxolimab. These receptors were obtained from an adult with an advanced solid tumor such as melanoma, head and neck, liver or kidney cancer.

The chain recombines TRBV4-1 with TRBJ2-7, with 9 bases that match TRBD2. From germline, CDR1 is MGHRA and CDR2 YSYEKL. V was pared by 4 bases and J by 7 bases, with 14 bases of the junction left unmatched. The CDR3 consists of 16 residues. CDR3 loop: CASSLNSAGGPLEQYF. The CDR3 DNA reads TGCGCCAGCAGCCTTAACTCGGCGGGAGGGCCTCTTGAGCAGTACTTC.

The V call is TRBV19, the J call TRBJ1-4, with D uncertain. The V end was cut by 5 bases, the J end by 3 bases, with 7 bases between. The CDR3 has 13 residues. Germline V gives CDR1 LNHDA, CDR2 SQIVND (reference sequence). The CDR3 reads CASSWRANEKLFF. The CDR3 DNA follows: TGTGCCAGTAGTTGGAGAGCTAATGAAAAACTGTTTTTT. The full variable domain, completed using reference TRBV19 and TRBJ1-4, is DGGITQSPKYLFRKEGQNVTLSCEQNLNHDAMYWYRQDPGQGLRLIYYSQIVNDFQKGDIAEGYSVSREKKESFPLTVTSAQKNPTAFYLCASSWRANEKLFFGSGTQLSVL.